This is a list of T cell receptor beta chains from one sample in a study of vaccination and CD4 T cells after COVID-19. Each CDR3 protein gets one entry after TCRdb re-called the PCR reads with MiXCR. The data contain 9,000 or so distinct CDR3 sequences, around 50% of them singletons. Their antigens are not known. Sequenced: CD4+ T cells from blood, cultured in vitro. These receptors were obtained from a human donor in good health. Each CDR3 is given with its conserved first and last residue. Fields, in order: D gene, J gene, clone size, V gene, CDR3 DNA, CDR3 protein. D genes are given only for firm matches. Clone size is shown for a subset of rows, as once, few, many or a class of expanded clone.

>TRBD1|TRBJ2-2|NA|TRBV12-3/TRBV12-4
TGTGCCAGCAGATTGACAGGGACCGGGGAGCTGTTTTTT
CASRLTGTGELFF
>TRBD2|TRBJ2-3|NA|TRBV6-2/TRBV6-3
TGTGCCAGCAGACTCGGACTAGCGGGGGGGTTAGATACGCAGTATTTT
CASRLGLAGGLDTQYF
>NA|TRBJ1-2|NA|TRBV12-3/TRBV12-4
TGTGCCAGTAGGGGCCGCCGGTCCGAGACCCCCTCGGGCTATGGCTACACCTTC
CASRGRRSETPSGYGYTF
>TRBD1|TRBJ1-2|NA|TRBV12-3/TRBV12-4
TGTGCCAGCAGTCCGCCCCTACAGGGGGCGGAGGGCTACACCTTC
CASSPPLQGAEGYTF
>NA|TRBJ1-6|NA|TRBV2
TGTGCCAGCGGGCTCAAAAGGGATGGCTCACCCCTCCACTTT
CASGLKRDGSPLHF
>NA|TRBJ1-3|NA|TRBV27
TGTGCCAGCAGCAAATCAGGGGCTGGAAACACCATATATTTT
CASSKSGAGNTIYF
>NA|TRBJ1-6|NA|TRBV25-1
TGTGCCAGCAGTGACGTAACCAGGGCTAATTCACCCCTCCACTTT
CASSDVTRANSPLHF
>TRBD2|TRBJ2-2|NA|TRBV10-2
TGCGCCAGCAAGGCTAGCGGGGGCCGAACCGGGGAGCTGTTTTTT
CASKASGGRTGELFF
>NA|TRBJ1-6|NA|TRBV29-1
TGCAGCGTTGCCGCAGGACGGGATTCACCCCTCCACTTT
CSVAAGRDSPLHF
>TRBD2|TRBJ2-2|few|TRBV6-5
TGTGCCAGCAGTTCGATAGCGGGAGGGCCAGCCGGGGAGCTGTTTTTT
CASSSIAGGPAGELFF
>NA|TRBJ2-7|once|TRBV20-1
TGCCGTGTAGAAGGGGGTGCTAACTACGAGCAGTACTTC
CRVEGGANYEQYF
>NA|TRBJ1-2|NA|TRBV30
TGTGCCTGGAGGGGATCCGCGAACTATGGCTACACCTTC
CAWRGSANYGYTF
>NA|TRBJ2-6|NA|TRBV20-1
TGCAGTGCTAGGATGCGCCGGGCTGGGGCCAACGTCCTGACTTTC
CSARMRRAGANVLTF
>TRBD1|TRBJ1-2|NA|TRBV4-3
TGCGCCAGCAGCCCCGACAGGGGCGTTTTGAGCTATGGCTACACCTTC
CASSPDRGVLSYGYTF
>NA|TRBJ2-7|few|TRBV7-9
TGTGCCAGCAGCTTAGATCTTACCTACGAGCAGTACTTC
CASSLDLTYEQYF
>NA|TRBJ1-1|NA|TRBV19
TGTGCCAGTAGTATAGGGGGGGCAGGGAGATCGAACACTGAAGCTTTCTTT
CASSIGGAGRSNTEAFF
>TRBD2|TRBJ2-7|NA|TRBV7-8
TGTGCCAGCAGCCCCGGGGGGGGGACTGCGGGCGAGCAGTACTTC
CASSPGGGTAGEQYF
>TRBD1|TRBJ1-2|NA|TRBV2
TGTGCCAGCAGTGAAGAGCTTGGGACAGGAGGCTACACCTTC
CASSEELGTGGYTF
>TRBD1|TRBJ2-5|NA|TRBV6-1
TGTGCCAGCACCAAAACGACAGGGGGCTCAGAGACCCAGTACTTC
CASTKTTGGSETQYF
>NA|TRBJ2-1|NA|TRBV5-4
TGTGCCAGCAGCACAGTGGAGAATGAGCAGTTCTTC
CASSTVENEQFF
>NA|TRBJ1-5|NA|TRBV30
TGTGCCTGGAGTCCCTCGGGTCAGCCCCAGCATTTT
CAWSPSGQPQHF
>NA|TRBJ1-2|NA|TRBV6-5
TGTGCCAGCAGTTACTCGAGTCAGTTCCTCTATGGCTACACCTTC
CASSYSSQFLYGYTF
>TRBD2|TRBJ2-5|NA|TRBV11-2
TGTGCCAGCAGCTTCCTAGCGGGAGGACTCCAAGAGACCCAGTACTTC
CASSFLAGGLQETQYF
>TRBD1|TRBJ1-5|NA|TRBV2
TGTGCCAGCAGTGCAGGGGGGGCCTCCAATCAGCCCCAGCATTTT
CASSAGGASNQPQHF
>NA|TRBJ2-2|NA|TRBV6-1
TGTGCCAGCAGTATGGGGGCTCGGGGGGAGCTGTTTTTT
CASSMGARGELFF
>NA|TRBJ2-7|NA|TRBV6-1
TGTGCCAGCAGACTTCTTTATCGCGGGACCCAGACCTACGAGCAGTACTTC
CASRLLYRGTQTYEQYF
>NA|TRBJ2-7|NA|TRBV29-1
TGCAGCGTTGAGAGGGATTCCTACGAGCAGTACTTC
CSVERDSYEQYF
>NA|TRBJ1-1|NA|TRBV14
TGTGCCAGCACCGGGGGTACGTGGGCGGGGGCTGAAGCTTTCTTT
CASTGGTWAGAEAFF
>NA|TRBJ1-5|few|TRBV20-1
TGCAGTGCGACGGTGGGGCAGGGATATCAGCCCCAGCATTTT
CSATVGQGYQPQHF
>NA|TRBJ1-1|few|TRBV10-1
TGCGCCAGCAGATCGCAGGGGAACACTGAAGCTTTCTTT
CASRSQGNTEAFF
>NA|TRBJ1-1|NA|TRBV11-2
TGTGCCAGCAGTTTAGGTCCCATGATCACTGAAGCTTTCTTT
CASSLGPMITEAFF
>TRBD1|TRBJ2-5|NA|TRBV4-3
TGCGCCAGCAGCACCGGGACAGCCCAAGAGACCCAGTACTTC
CASSTGTAQETQYF
>NA|TRBJ1-2|few|TRBV6-1
TGTGCCAGCAGTGAACGGGGGGCGCAGAACTATGGCTACACCTTC
CASSERGAQNYGYTF
>NA|TRBJ1-1|NA|TRBV10-2
TGCGCCAGCAGTGAGTCGCGGCTGATGAACACTGAAGCTTTCTTT
CASSESRLMNTEAFF
>NA|TRBJ2-7|few|TRBV7-6
TGTGCCAGCAGCTCGATGGACAACCTCCTCGGCTACGAGCAGTACTTC
CASSSMDNLLGYEQYF
>TRBD2|TRBJ2-7|NA|TRBV12-3/TRBV12-4
TGTGCCAGCAGTCGACGGGGGGGCGCATCTTACGAGCAGTACTTC
CASSRRGGASYEQYF
>TRBD1|TRBJ2-7|NA|TRBV7-7
TGTGCCAGCAGCCCCTCGACAGGGTCCTACGAGCAGTACTTC
CASSPSTGSYEQYF
>TRBD1|TRBJ1-1|NA|TRBV6-5
TGTGCCAGCAGTTACGTTGAGGGGGCCCCCAACACTGAAGCTTTCTTT
CASSYVEGAPNTEAFF
>TRBD1|TRBJ1-2|few|TRBV20-1
TGCAGTGCTTTTACCCGGACAGGGCATCTCGGCTACACCTTC
CSAFTRTGHLGYTF